Listed here are 18 T cell receptor beta chains from one sample, sequenced in a study of T cells in Graves' hyperthyroidism and ophthalmopathy. Researchers amplified the TCR beta CDR3 regions from RNA transcripts. First-round RT-PCR targeting the TCR CDR3 was performed with the HTBI primer set. TCRdb recomputed calls from the multiplex PCR reads with MiXCR, one row per CDR3 protein. This table has about 510,000 distinct CDR3 sequences, 46% appearing once. The sample comprised peripheral blood or thyroid tissue (not recorded which). The receptors shown here come from an adult woman with Graves' disease, either hyperthyroidism or ophthalmopathy (not recorded which).

The count of this clonotype is one. The DNA is omitted, as the CDR3 cannot be located on it reliably, and the CDR3 follows TCRdb's listing. The chain employs TRBV20-1 and TRBJ1-2. The CDR3 is 14 amino acids long, termini counted. Germline CDR1 reads DFQATT; CDR2 reads SNEGSKA (reference sequence). CDR3: CSASPTWGEGAEAF.

As regards this clonotype: Here the CDR3 omits its conserved ending phenylalanine or tryptophan, so a read error is the likely source. The V and J genes are TRBV29-1 and TRBJ1-1; TRBD1 matches 8 bases. Per the germline V gene, CDR1 is SQVTM and CDR2 is ANQGSEA. This CDR3 is 12 amino acids long. J was trimmed by 5 bases and V by 7 bases; bases with no gene match: 6. The CDR3 nucleotides read TGCAGCGCCTGGACAGGGACGACTGAAGCTTTCGTT. It specifies CSAWTGTTEAFV.

The genes are TRBV12-3 or TRBV12-4 and TRBJ2-7, with D hard to call. CDR3 size: 13 residues. Trimming removed 6 bases from V and 1 base from J, with 10 bases in between. For the CDR3, the DNA is TGTGCCAGCAGGCCTCATGCGTCCTACGAGCAGTACTTC. Amino acids: CASRPHASYEQYF.

Note on this clonotype: A read error may be the cause here, since a much bigger clone is one base away. The V gene is TRBV14, the J gene TRBJ1-3; D is ambiguous. The CDR3 runs 14 residues. Trimming pared 1 base from V and 6 bases from J, leaving 10 bases between. Per the germline V gene, CDR1 is SGHDN and CDR2 is FVKESK. This CDR3 is CASSQVESVNTIYF. The CDR3 DNA reads as TGTGCCAGCAGCCAAGTCGAAAGTGTAAACACCATATATTTT.

The sample holds many counts of this clonotype. The chain has TRBV12-3 or TRBV12-4 and TRBJ1-4, with D unresolved. V lost 6 bases to trimming and J lost 5 bases, with 16 bases between them. This CDR3 spans 15 amino acids. Here the CDR3 reads CASRSLRDLNEKLFF. The CDR3 DNA is TGTGCCAGCAGATCATTGCGTGACCTGAATGAAAAACTGTTTTTT.

This clonotype was counted many times. The chain joins TRBV4-1 to TRBJ1-2; the D is unclear. This CDR3 has 15 amino acids. Germline CDR1 reads MGHRA; CDR2 reads YSYEKL. Trimming cost V 0 bases and J 5 bases, with 13 bases left between them. Here the CDR3 DNA reads TGCGCCAGCAGCCAAGATTATCAGTCCACATATGGCTACACCTTC. It codes for CASSQDYQSTYGYTF.

With respect to this clonotype: The germline gene is not matched at one end of the junction; a read error may be the cause. The chain joins TRBV7-4 to TRBJ1-5; 9 nucleotides line up with TRBD1. The CDR3 has 15 amino acids. Germline V lookup: CDR1 SGHVT, CDR2 SQSDAQ. CDR3: CASSHAGTGNQPQHF. The DNA for the CDR3 is TGCGCCAGCAGCCACGCCGGGACAGGGAATCAGCCCCAGCATTTT.

This sequence joins TRBV29-1 and TRBJ2-7; tentative D call: TRBD1 (6 bases). This CDR3 has 12 residues. V lost 6 bases to trimming and J lost 7 bases, with 16 bases between them. CDR1 is SQVTM, CDR2 ANQGSEA, per germline. CDR3 nucleotides: TGCAGCGTCGGACAGAACCACAATGAGCAGTACTTC. This gives the protein CSVGQNHNEQYF.

The J gene is TRBJ2-5, the V gene TRBV29-1; the D is unclear. Trimming cost V 3 bases and J 5 bases, with 10 bases left between them. This CDR3 is built from 12 residues. Germline assignment: CDR1 SQVTM and CDR2 ANQGSEA. The CDR3: CSVDEGMETQYF. The DNA of the CDR3 is TGCAGCGTTGACGAAGGGATGGAGACCCAGTACTTC.

This clonotype appeared many times. The chain employs TRBV20-1 and TRBJ1-1, with D unclear. V was trimmed by 5 bases and J by 7 bases, leaving 11 bases between them. There are 11 residues in the CDR3. CDR1 and CDR2 (germline): DFQATT, SNEGSKA (reference sequence). For the CDR3, the DNA is TGCAGTGCTCCGGACGTGGGTGAAGCTTTCTTT. It translates to CSAPDVGEAFF.

The chain recombines TRBV7-9 with TRBJ1-2; D may be TRBD1 (5 bases). V was cut by 0 bases and J by 2 bases, with 10 bases left in between. The CDR3 totals 15 residues. Per germline, CDR1 SEHNR and CDR2 FQNEAQ (reference sequence). CDR3 sequence: CASSLASGPNYGYTF. The DNA of the CDR3 is TGTGCCAGCAGCTTAGCTTCGGGGCCGAACTATGGCTACACCTTC.

This clonotype was seen many times. CDR3 nucleotides: TGTGCCAGCAGCCGACAGTTCGCAGAGACCCAGTACTTC. It encodes CASSRQFAETQYF. This rearrangement joins TRBV14 to TRBJ2-5; possibly TRBD1 for D (5 bases). This CDR3 has 13 residues. The germline V gene has CDR1 SGHDN and CDR2 FVKESK. The V and J ends lost 4 bases and 4 bases respectively, with 10 bases between them.

This clonotype was counted many times. This sequence joins TRBV19 and TRBJ2-5; weak D call: TRBD1 (5 bases). In germline, CDR1 is LNHDA, CDR2 SQIVND (reference sequence). V was pared by 1 base and J by 2 bases, with 11 bases between. The CDR3 length is 15 residues. The CDR3 protein is CASSIVRQSQETQYF. As DNA, the CDR3 is TGTGCCAGTAGTATAGTTCGACAGTCTCAAGAGACCCAGTACTTC.

The chain uses TRBV7-9 and TRBJ1-2; a weak D match, TRBD1 (5 bases). The CDR3 runs to 14 residues. The germline gives CDR1 SEHNR, CDR2 FQNEAQ (reference sequence). The V end was cut by 0 bases, the J end by 8 bases, with 13 bases between. Here the CDR3 reads CASSLAQGLGGYTF. The CDR3, as DNA: TGTGCCAGCAGCTTAGCCCAGGGCCTGGGCGGCTACACCTTC.

This rearrangement joins TRBV7-8 to TRBJ2-5; perhaps D is TRBD1 or TRBD2 (5 bases each). Germline CDR1 reads SGHVS; CDR2 reads FQNEAQ. The CDR3 covers 14 residues. Trimming pared 1 base from V and 7 bases from J, leaving 13 bases between. This CDR3 is CASSLEMRGLTQYF. DNA for the CDR3: TGTGCCAGCAGCTTAGAGATGAGGGGCCTGACCCAGTACTTC.

The chain uses TRBV7-9 and TRBJ2-5; no clear D. Germline-derived CDR1 and CDR2 are SEHNR and FQNEAQ (reference sequence). There are 13 residues in the CDR3. V lost 0 bases, J lost 4 bases, and 6 bases lay in between. The CDR3 is CASSLAVRETQYF. The CDR3 bases are TGTGCCAGCAGCTTAGCGGTGCGAGAGACCCAGTACTTC.

J is TRBJ1-2 and V is TRBV25-1; D is unresolved. CDR1 and CDR2 from the germline V gene are MGHDK and SYGVNS. The CDR3 length is 14 residues. The CDR3 bases are TGTGCTAGAGACGTGAAGAGGGAACAATATGGCTACACCTTC. Translation: CARDVKREQYGYTF.

The chain links TRBV29-1 to TRBJ1-2; D unresolved. Per germline, CDR1 SQVTM and CDR2 ANQGSEA. The V end lost 5 bases, the J end lost 2 bases, and 15 bases lay between the germline ends. The CDR3 is made up of 14 amino acids. The CDR3 region is CSVSTAGDNYGYTF. The CDR3 DNA follows: TGCAGCGTTTCCACGGCAGGAGACAACTATGGCTACACCTTC.